The 4 T cell receptor beta chains below all came from one sample that was sequenced in a study of T cell responses to AZD1222 COVID-19 vaccine. Profiling relied on immunoSEQ multiplex PCR, and the TCRdb table lists in-frame clones only, not all of them. The data contain 64,000 or so clones, roughly 84% of them singletons. This material consisted of peripheral blood, taken on day 0 of AZD1222 vaccination. The receptors were gathered from an adult in good health.

This chain uses TRBV12-5 with TRBJ2-7; no firm D call. In germline, CDR1 is LGHNT, CDR2 FRNRAP. V was trimmed by 0 bases and J by 5 bases, leaving 8 bases between them. The CDR3 contains 13 residues. CDR3 sequence (DNA): TGTGCTAGTGGTTTGGTTGGTGTTGACGAGCAGTACTTC. As protein: CASGLVGVDEQYF. The full variable domain, completed using reference TRBV12-5 and TRBJ2-7, is DARVTQTPRHKVTEMGQEVTMRCQPILGHNTVFWYRQTMMQGLELLAYFRNRAPLDDSGMPKDRFSAEMPDATLATLKIQPSEPRDSAVYFCASGLVGVDEQYFGPGTRLTVT.

The rearrangement uses TRBV9 and TRBJ1-4; tentatively, D is TRBD1 (5 bases). V lost 0 bases, J lost 4 bases, and 13 bases lay in between. This CDR3 contains 16 residues. Per the germline V gene, CDR1 is SGDLS and CDR2 is YYNGEE. DNA of the CDR3: TGTGCCAGCAGCGTAGCCCCAGACAGAGTTAATGAAAAACTGTTTTTT. Translating gives CASSVAPDRVNEKLFF. Full variable domain (remainder filled in from reference TRBV9 and TRBJ1-4): DSGVTQTPKHLITATGQRVTLRCSPRSGDLSVYWYQQSLDQGLQFLIQYYNGEERAKGNILERFSAQQFPDLHSELNLSSLELGDSALYFCASSVAPDRVNEKLFFGSGTQLSVL.

This clone turned up a few times. The gene calls are TRBV14 and TRBJ2-6; TRBD2 agrees at 8 bases. Germline V gene lookup returns CDR1 SGHDN and CDR2 FVKESK. Trimming at V came to 1 base and at J to 0 bases, leaving 5 bases not matched to a gene. The CDR3 extends over 18 amino acids. Here the CDR3 reads CASSQVTSGGSGANVLTF. In DNA form, the CDR3 reads TGTGCCAGCAGCCAAGTAACTAGCGGTGGCTCTGGGGCCAACGTCCTGACTTTC.

J is TRBJ2-1 and V is TRBV25-1; D possibly uses TRBD1 or TRBD2 (5 bases each). V lost 6 bases and J 3 bases, leaving 12 bases between the germline ends. The CDR3 contains 14 residues. The germline CDR1 and CDR2 sequences are MGHDK and SYGVNS. CDR3 sequence reads: CASSQGGLYNEQFF. In nucleotides, the CDR3 is TGTGCCAGCAGCCAGGGTGGACTCTACAATGAGCAGTTCTTC.